The clone carrying this T cell receptor (beta chain) was detected ten times or more. HTBI primers from iRepertoire and Arm-PCR of CDR3 regions yielded the TCR beta libraries. TCRdb used MiXCR to reprocess the multiplex PCR reads, holding one entry per CDR3 protein. Of a few hundred thousand distinct CDR3 sequences in the sample, about a quarter were seen once. Time point of the sample: persistent/refractory GD, antithyroid drugs over 5 years with positive TRAb. PBMCs provided the RNA from which the TCR library was made. The data belong to a study of regulatory T cells in long-lasting Graves disease. Germline lookup yields CDR1 MDHEN and CDR2 SYDVKM. V was pared by 6 bases and J by 2 bases, with 14 bases between. The CDR3 runs to 15 residues.

This chain links TRBV28 with TRBJ1-5, with no clear D. This sequence originates from a female donor with Graves disease. Specimen: peripheral blood mononuclear cells (PBMCs), collected when the disease was refractory, from a patient treated with antithyroid drugs. CDR3 region: CASSLEDIGNQPQHF. The CDR3 DNA sequence: TGTGCCAGCAGCCTGGAGGATATTGGCAATCAGCCCCAGCATTTT. Combining the CDR3 with reference TRBV28 and TRBJ1-5 gives the whole variable domain DVKVTQSSRYLVKRTGEKVFLECVQDMDHENMFWYRQDPGLGLRLIYFSYDVKMKEKGDIPEGYSVSREKKERFSLILESASTNQTSMYLCASSLEDIGNQPQHFGDGTRLSIL.